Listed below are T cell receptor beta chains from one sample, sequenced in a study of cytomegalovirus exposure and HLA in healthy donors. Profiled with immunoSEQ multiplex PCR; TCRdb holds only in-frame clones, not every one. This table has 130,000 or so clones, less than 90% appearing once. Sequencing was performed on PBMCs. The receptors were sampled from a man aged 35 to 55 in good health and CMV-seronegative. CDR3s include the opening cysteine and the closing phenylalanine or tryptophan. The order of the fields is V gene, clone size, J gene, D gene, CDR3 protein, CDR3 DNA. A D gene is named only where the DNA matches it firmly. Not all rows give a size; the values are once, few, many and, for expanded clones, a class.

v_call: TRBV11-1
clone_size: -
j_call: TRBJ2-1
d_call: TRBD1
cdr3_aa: CASSFRGNYNEQFF
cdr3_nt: TGTGCCAGCAGCTTCAGGGGGAACTACAATGAGCAGTTCTTC

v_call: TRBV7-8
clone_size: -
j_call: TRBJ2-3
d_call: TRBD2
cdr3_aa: CASSGPLASGGAGDTQYF
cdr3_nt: TGTGCCAGCAGCGGGCCCTTGGCTAGCGGGGGGGCCGGCGATACGCAGTATTTT

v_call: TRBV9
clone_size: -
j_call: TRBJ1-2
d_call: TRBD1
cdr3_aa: CASSSRGAYGYTF
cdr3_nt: TGTGCCAGCAGCTCCAGGGGGGCCTATGGCTACACCTTC

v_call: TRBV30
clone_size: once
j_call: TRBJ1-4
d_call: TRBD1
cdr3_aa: CAWSVYTGGKGEKLFF
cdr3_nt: TGTGCCTGGAGTGTTTACACAGGGGGCAAGGGCGAAAAACTGTTTTTT

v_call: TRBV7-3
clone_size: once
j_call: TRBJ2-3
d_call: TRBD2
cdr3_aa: CASSSGLADTDTQYF
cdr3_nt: TGTGCCAGCAGCTCTGGACTAGCGGACACAGATACGCAGTATTTT

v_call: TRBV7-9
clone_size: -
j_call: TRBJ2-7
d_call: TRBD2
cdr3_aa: CASSSPPSGRYEQYF
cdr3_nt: TGTGCCAGCAGCTCACCGCCTAGCGGGAGGTACGAGCAGTACTTC

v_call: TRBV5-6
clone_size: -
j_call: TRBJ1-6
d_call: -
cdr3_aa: CASSLAGGTGSPLHF
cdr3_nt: TGTGCCAGCAGCTTGGCCGGAGGGACGGGTTCACCCCTCCACTTT

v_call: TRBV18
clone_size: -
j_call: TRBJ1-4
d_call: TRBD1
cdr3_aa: CASSPPQGNGPNEKLFF
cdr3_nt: TGTGCCAGCTCACCACCACAGGGGAATGGGCCTAATGAAAAACTGTTTTTT

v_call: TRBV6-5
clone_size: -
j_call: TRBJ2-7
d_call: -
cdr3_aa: CASSYSGRGYEQYF
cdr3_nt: TGTGCCAGCAGTTACTCGGGCAGGGGATACGAGCAGTACTTC

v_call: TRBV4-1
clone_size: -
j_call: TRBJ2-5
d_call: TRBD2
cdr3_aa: CASSQEGTSVQETQYF
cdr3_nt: TGCGCCAGCAGCCAAGAGGGGACTAGCGTCCAAGAGACCCAGTACTTC

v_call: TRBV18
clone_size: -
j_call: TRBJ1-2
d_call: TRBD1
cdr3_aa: CASSQQGLNYGYTF
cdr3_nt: TGTGCCAGCTCACAACAGGGGCTCAACTATGGCTACACCTTC

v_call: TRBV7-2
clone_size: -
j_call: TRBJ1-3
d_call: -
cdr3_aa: CASSRSGGNTIYF
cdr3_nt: TGTGCCAGCAGCCGCAGTGGTGGAAACACCATATATTTT

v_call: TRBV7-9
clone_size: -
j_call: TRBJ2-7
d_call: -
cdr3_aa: CSSSPSYEQYF
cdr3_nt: TGTTCCAGCAGCCCTTCCTACGAGCAGTACTTC

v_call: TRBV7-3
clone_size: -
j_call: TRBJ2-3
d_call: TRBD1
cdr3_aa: CASSPQQGSTDTQYF
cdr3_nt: TGTGCCAGCAGCCCGCAACAGGGGTCCACAGATACGCAGTATTTT

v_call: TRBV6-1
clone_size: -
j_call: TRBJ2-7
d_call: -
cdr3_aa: CASSERTTYEQYF
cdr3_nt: TGTGCCAGCAGTGAACGGACAACTTACGAGCAGTACTTC

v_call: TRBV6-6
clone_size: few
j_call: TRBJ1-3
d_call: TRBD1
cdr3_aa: CASSRINQGAGNTIYF
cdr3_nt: TGTGCCAGCAGTAGAATTAATCAGGGGGCAGGAAACACCATATATTTT

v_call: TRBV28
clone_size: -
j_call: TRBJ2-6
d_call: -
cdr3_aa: CASAGDSSSGANVLTF
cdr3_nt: TGTGCCAGCGCCGGTGACAGTTCCTCTGGGGCCAACGTCCTGACTTTC

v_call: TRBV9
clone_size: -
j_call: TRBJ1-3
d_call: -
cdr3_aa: CASSVDGASGNTIYF
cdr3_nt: TGTGCCAGCAGCGTAGATGGGGCCTCTGGAAACACCATATATTTT

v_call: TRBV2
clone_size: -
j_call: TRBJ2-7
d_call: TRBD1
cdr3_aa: CASSARQGAYEQYF
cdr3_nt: TGTGCCAGCAGCGCAAGGCAGGGGGCCTACGAGCAGTACTTC